This TCR beta chain appears in the sequencing data of a study of control samples from healthy donors and cancer patients. This CDR3 has 15 amino acids. Germline values: CDR1 SGHDT, CDR2 YYEEEE. J was trimmed by 5 bases and V by 4 bases; bases with no gene match: 10. The assay was immunoSEQ multiplex PCR, and TCRdb's table has in-frame clones only and misses some. Seen here are 150,000 to 200,000 clones, about 86% observed once, and the top ten hold nearly 5%. Input material: blood. V and J are TRBV5-6 and TRBJ2-5, with 8 nucleotides matching TRBD2. This TCR came from a woman aged 25 to 39 in good health. The CDR3 DNA reads as TGTGCCAGCAGCGAAGCGGCGGGAGGCGGGGAGACCCAGTACTTC. Its translation is CASSEAAGGGETQYF.